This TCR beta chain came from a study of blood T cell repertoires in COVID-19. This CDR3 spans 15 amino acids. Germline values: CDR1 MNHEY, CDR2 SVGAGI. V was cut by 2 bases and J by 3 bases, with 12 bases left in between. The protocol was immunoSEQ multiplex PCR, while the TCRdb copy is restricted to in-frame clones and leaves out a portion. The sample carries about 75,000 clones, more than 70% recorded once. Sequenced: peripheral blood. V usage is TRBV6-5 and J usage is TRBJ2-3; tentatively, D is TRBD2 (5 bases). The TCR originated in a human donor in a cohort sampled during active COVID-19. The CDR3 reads CASSYTPGTTDTQYF. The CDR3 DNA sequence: TGTGCCAGCAGTTACACTCCGGGAACAACAGATACGCAGTATTTT.